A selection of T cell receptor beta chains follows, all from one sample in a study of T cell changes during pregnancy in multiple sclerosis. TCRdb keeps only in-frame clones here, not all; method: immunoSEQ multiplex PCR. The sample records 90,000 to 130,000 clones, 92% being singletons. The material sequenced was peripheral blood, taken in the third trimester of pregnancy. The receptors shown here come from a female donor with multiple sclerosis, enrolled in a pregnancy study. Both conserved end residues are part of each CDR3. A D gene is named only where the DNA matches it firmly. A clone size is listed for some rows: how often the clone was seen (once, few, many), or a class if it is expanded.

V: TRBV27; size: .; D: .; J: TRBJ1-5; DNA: TGTGCCAGCAGTCCGCGGACAGCGAATCAGCCCCAGCATTTT; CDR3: CASSPRTANQPQHF
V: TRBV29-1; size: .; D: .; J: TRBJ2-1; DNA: TGCAGCGTTGAAACCCTTAGGGGAAACAATGAGCAGTTCTTC; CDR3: CSVETLRGNNEQFF
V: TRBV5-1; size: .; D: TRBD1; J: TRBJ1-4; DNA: TGCGCCAGCAGCTTGAGGCAGGGACAGGGCAACGAAAAACTGTTTTTT; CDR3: CASSLRQGQGNEKLFF
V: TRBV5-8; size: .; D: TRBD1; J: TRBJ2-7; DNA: TGTGCCAGCAGCCCCCTGACAGGGTTGCACGAGCAGTACTTC; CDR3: CASSPLTGLHEQYF
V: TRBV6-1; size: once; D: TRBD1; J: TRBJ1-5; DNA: TGTGCCAGCAGTGCCCGGACAGGGCCCAGCAATCAGCCCCAGCATTTT; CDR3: CASSARTGPSNQPQHF
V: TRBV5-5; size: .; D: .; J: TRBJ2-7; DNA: TGTGCCAGCAGCTTACAGGGAACCTACGAGCAGTACTTC; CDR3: CASSLQGTYEQYF
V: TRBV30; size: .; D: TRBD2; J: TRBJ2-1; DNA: TGTGCCTGGAGTGTTTTGGCTAGCGGGAGCTCCTACAATGAGCAGTTCTTC; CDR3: CAWSVLASGSSYNEQFF
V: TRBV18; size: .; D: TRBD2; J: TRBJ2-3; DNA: TGTGCCAGCTCACGGGAGGGCTTCGCTCCCCGGAATTTT; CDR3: CASSREGFAPRNF
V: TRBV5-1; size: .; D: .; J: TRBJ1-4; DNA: TGCGCCAGCAGCTTGGCTGGCCCGCAAAATGAAAAACTGTTTTTT; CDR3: CASSLAGPQNEKLFF
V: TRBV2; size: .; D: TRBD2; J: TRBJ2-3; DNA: TGTGCCAGCAGCCTCACTAGCGGCAACACAGATACGCAGTATTTT; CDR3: CASSLTSGNTDTQYF
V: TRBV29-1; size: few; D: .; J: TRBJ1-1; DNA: TGCAGCGTGACAGACAGGAACACTGAAGCTTTCTTT; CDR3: CSVTDRNTEAFF
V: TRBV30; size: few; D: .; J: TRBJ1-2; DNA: TGTGCCTGGAACGCGGGACCTGGCAATGGCTACACCTTC; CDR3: CAWNAGPGNGYTF
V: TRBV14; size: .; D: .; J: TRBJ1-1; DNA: TGTGCCAGCAGCCAAGACAGGGCCACCACTGAAGCTTTCTTT; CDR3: CASSQDRATTEAFF
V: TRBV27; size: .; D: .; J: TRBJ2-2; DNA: TGTGCCAGTCAGTCGTCTGGTGGGGAGCTGTTTTTT; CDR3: CASQSSGGELFF
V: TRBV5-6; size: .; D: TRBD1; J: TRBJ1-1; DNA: TGTGCCAGCAGAGACGGGACAGGGGTTATGAACACTGAAGCTTTCTTT; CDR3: CASRDGTGVMNTEAFF
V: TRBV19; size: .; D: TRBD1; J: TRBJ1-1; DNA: TGTGCCAGTAGTACTTCCCGAATGGACAGGCACCCTGAAGCTTTCTTT; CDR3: CASSTSRMDRHPEAFF
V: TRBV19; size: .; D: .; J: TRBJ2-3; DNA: TGTGCCAGTAGTAGGGCAGGGAACACAGATACGCAGTATTTT; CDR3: CASSRAGNTDTQYF